One sample yielded the 10 T cell receptor beta chains listed below, sequenced in a study of T cells in Graves' hyperthyroidism and ophthalmopathy. Researchers amplified the TCR beta CDR3 regions from RNA transcripts. A first-round RT-PCR of the TCR CDR3 used the HTBI primer set. TCRdb called the multiplex PCR reads again in MiXCR, with one record for every CDR3 protein. This table holds around 580,000 distinct CDR3 sequences, roughly 50% found once. Material for sequencing was peripheral blood or thyroid tissue (not recorded which). All receptors come from a woman aged 18-29 years with Graves' hyperthyroidism.

This clonotype was seen a few times. The junction and the germline gene differ at one end; a read error may be behind it. The gene calls are TRBV7-9 and TRBJ2-7; unclear D gene. CDR1 and CDR2 (germline): SEHNR, FQNEAQ (reference sequence). This CDR3 has 11 amino acids. The CDR3 region is CASSVLGSRHF. The CDR3 region has the DNA TGTGCCAGCAGCGTATTAGGGTCCCGTCACTTC.

Only a few counts were recorded for this clonotype. V is TRBV7-2 and J is TRBJ1-2; D not certain. This CDR3 has 11 amino acids. Germline loops: CDR1 SGHTA, CDR2 FQGNSA. The V end was cut by 11 bases, the J end by 8 bases, with 15 bases between. The CDR3: CAWSVTRGYTF. In DNA, the CDR3 is TGTGCCTGGAGTGTTACAAGGGGCTACACCTTC.

This clonotype came up a few times. The V call is TRBV6-1, the J call TRBJ2-7, with TRBD1 as a possible D gene (5 bases). In germline, CDR1 is MNHNS, CDR2 SASEGT. This CDR3 spans 15 amino acids. Deletions cut 6 bases from V and 4 bases from J, with 19 bases between. The CDR3 region is CASRAVGRGVYEQYF. The CDR3 DNA reads as TGTGCCAGCAGAGCAGTGGGGCGTGGGGTGTACGAGCAGTACTTC.

The chain joins TRBV18 to TRBJ1-2, with TRBD1 matching over 9 bases. The CDR3 totals 16 residues. The V gene's germline CDR1 is KGHSH and CDR2 LQKENI. Losses at the gene ends were 3 bases for V and 5 bases for J; bases not matched to a gene: 10. CDR3 in amino acids: CASSPHKGQGHYGYTF. The CDR3 region has the DNA TGTGCCAGCTCACCTCATAAAGGACAGGGGCATTATGGCTACACCTTC.

This chain connects TRBV7-6 to TRBJ1-1; D is uncertain. The CDR3 loop spans 15 amino acids. Germline V gene lookup returns CDR1 SGHVS and CDR2 FNYEAQ. Trimming shortened V by 4 bases and J by 1 base, and 13 bases separated the two germline ends. CDR3 residues: CASSSESRKNTEAFF. DNA for the CDR3: TGTGCCAGCAGCTCCGAGTCACGTAAGAACACTGAAGCTTTCTTT.

This clonotype was seen ten or more times. V is TRBV12-3 or TRBV12-4 and J is TRBJ1-2; the D is unclear. The CDR3 is 15 amino acids. The V gene lost 5 bases and the J gene lost 0 bases, with 13 bases spanning the gap. CDR3 bases: TGTGCCAGCAGTGACCCTCTAGAGACTAACTATGGCTACACCTTC. It specifies CASSDPLETNYGYTF.

This clonotype was detected ten times or more. This chain joins TRBV5-1 and TRBJ2-7; D possibly corresponds to TRBD2 (6 bases). Germline lookup yields CDR1 SGHRS and CDR2 YFSETQ. The CDR3 consists of 14 residues. V lost 2 bases and J lost 5, with 14 bases in between. This CDR3 reads CASSLSLAQNEQYF. The CDR3 coding sequence is TGCGCCAGCAGCTTAAGTCTAGCGCAGAACGAGCAGTACTTC.

In this sample, this clonotype turned up a few times. The chain joins TRBV18 to TRBJ2-7; 11 bases match TRBD2. The germline V gene encodes CDR1 KGHSH and CDR2 LQKENI. The CDR3 is made up of 15 amino acids. With 3 bases clipped from V and 6 bases from J, the junction kept 7 bases outside the gene matches. CDR3 amino acids: CASSPLAGGTVEQYF. The CDR3 coding sequence is TGTGCCAGCTCACCGCTAGCGGGAGGTACGGTCGAGCAGTACTTC.

This clonotype was detected ten times or more. The chain joins TRBV29-1 to TRBJ2-7; no reliable D call. Trimming cost V 5 bases and J 4 bases, with 12 bases left between them. The CDR3 extends over 12 amino acids. CDR1 is SQVTM and CDR2 is ANQGSEA in the germline V gene. In nucleotides, the CDR3 is TGCAGCGTTAGAGTTCTTGAGTACGAGCAGTACTTC. Translating gives CSVRVLEYEQYF.

This clonotype was recorded at least ten times. The J gene is TRBJ2-7, the V gene TRBV6-5; no reliable D call. This CDR3 has 17 residues. The germline gives CDR1 MNHEY, CDR2 SVGAGI. V lost 4 bases to trimming and J lost 3 bases, with 22 bases between them. The CDR3 nucleotides read TGTGCCAGCAGTTTACGGGTTACCCTGACGAACGACTACGAGCAGTACTTC. Its translation is CASSLRVTLTNDYEQYF.